The T cell receptor beta chain under discussion was sequenced for a study of blood T cell repertoires in COVID-19. CDR1 is SNHLY and CDR2 is FYNNEI in the germline V gene. Between the trimmed V and J ends, which lost 5 bases and 0 bases, there was a span of 14 bases. CDR3 length equals 16 residues. Sequencing used immunoSEQ multiplex PCR; TCRdb keeps in-frame clones, though not all of them. The data contain around 97,000 clones, approximately 87% of them singletons. The V and J genes are TRBV2 and TRBJ1-5; perhaps TRBD1 as D (6 bases). The TCR was taken from a human donor in a cohort sampled during active COVID-19. Sequenced input: peripheral blood. CDR3 sequence: CASSTSQGFSNQPQHF. The DNA of the CDR3 is TGTGCCAGCAGTACTTCACAGGGATTTAGCAATCAGCCCCAGCATTTT.